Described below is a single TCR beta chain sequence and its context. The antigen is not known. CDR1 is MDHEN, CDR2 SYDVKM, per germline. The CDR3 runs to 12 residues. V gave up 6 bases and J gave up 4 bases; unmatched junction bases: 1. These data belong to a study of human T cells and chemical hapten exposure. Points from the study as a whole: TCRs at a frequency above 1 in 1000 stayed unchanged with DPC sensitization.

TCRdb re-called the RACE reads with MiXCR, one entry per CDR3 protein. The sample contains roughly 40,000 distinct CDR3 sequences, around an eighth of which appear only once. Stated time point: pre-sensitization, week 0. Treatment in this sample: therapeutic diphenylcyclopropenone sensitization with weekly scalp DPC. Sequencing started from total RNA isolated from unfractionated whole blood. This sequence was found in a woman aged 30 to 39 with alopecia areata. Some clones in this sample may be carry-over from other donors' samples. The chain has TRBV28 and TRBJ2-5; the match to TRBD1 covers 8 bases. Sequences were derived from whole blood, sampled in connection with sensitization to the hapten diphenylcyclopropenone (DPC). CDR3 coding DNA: TGTGCCAGCAGAACAGGGGGAGAGACCCAGTACTTC. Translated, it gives CASRTGGETQYF.